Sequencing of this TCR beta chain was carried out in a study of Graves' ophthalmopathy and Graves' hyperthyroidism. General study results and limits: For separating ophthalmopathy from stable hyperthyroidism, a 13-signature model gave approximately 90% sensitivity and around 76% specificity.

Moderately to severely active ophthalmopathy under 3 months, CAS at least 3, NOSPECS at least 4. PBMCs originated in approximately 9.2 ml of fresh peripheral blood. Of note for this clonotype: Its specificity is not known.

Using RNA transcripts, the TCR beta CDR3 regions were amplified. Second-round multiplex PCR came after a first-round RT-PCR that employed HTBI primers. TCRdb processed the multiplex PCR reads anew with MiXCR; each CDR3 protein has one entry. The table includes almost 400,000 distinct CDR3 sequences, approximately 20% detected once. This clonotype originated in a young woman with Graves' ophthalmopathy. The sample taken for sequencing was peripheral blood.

CDR3 sequence: CASRRDSINSPLHF. As DNA, the CDR3 is TGTGCCAGCAGACGGGACAGCATTAATTCACCCCTCCACTTT. V and J are TRBV6-1 and TRBJ1-6; the match to TRBD1 covers 7 bases. The germline CDR1 and CDR2 sequences are MNHNS and SASEGT. With 6 bases clipped from V and 6 bases from J, the junction kept 5 bases outside the gene matches. The CDR3 sequence is 14 residues long.